This T cell receptor (beta chain) was sequenced in a study of blood T cell repertoires in COVID-19. For the study at large: Some COVID-19 samples were acute and others convalescent; all came from the United States, Italy and Spain.

V was shortened by 3 bases and J by 3 bases, with 14 bases between the two germline ends. This CDR3 region has 15 residues. Germline V gene data show CDR1 as SEHNR and CDR2 as FQNEAQ (reference sequence). Per the study methods: Nucleated cell counts were estimated from reference gene primer amplification. Some clones are missing from TCRdb's copy, which holds only in-frame ones; the method was immunoSEQ multiplex PCR. V and J calls and clone size are as listed in that table; D and trimming were resolved from the DNA. The sample has 290,000 or so clones; approximately 86% are singletons. Participants, about 18 to 90 years old, spanned approximately 25 US areas.

Sequencing was performed on PBMCs or T cells enriched from blood (not recorded which). The clonotype originates from a woman aged 18-35 years who had recovered from COVID-19. The J gene is TRBJ1-2, the V gene TRBV7-9; D is uncertain. The CDR3 DNA sequence: TGTGCCAGCAGCTTTATAGCAAACTCTTACTATGGCTACACCTTC. As protein: CASSFIANSYYGYTF.